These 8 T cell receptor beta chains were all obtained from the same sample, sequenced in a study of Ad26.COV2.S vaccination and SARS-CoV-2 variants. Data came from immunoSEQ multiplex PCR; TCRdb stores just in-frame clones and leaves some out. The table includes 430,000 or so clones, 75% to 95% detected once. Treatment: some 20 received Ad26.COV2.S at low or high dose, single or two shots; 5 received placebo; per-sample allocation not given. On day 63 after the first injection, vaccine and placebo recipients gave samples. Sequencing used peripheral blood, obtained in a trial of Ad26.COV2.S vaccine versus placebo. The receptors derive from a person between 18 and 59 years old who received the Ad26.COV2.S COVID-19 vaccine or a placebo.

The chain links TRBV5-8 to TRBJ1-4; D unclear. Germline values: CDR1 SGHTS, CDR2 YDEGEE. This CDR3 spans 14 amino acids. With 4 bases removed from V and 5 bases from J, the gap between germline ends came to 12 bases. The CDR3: CASSLLFRNEKLFF. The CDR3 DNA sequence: TGTGCCAGCAGCCTGCTTTTCCGGAATGAAAAACTGTTTTTT.

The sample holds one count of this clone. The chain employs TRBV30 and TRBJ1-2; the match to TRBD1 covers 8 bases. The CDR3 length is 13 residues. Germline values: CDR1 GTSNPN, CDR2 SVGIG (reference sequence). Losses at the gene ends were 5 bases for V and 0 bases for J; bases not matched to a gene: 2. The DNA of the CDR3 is TGTGCCTGGGGGGGACAGGCTAACTATGGCTACACCTTC. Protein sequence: CAWGGQANYGYTF.

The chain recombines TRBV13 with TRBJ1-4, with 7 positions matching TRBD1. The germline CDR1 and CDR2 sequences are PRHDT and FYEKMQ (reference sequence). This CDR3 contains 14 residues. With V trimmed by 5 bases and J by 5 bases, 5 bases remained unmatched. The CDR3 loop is CASSRRDSNEKLFF. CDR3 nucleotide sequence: TGTGCCAGCAGCCGCCGGGACAGCAATGAAAAACTGTTTTTT.

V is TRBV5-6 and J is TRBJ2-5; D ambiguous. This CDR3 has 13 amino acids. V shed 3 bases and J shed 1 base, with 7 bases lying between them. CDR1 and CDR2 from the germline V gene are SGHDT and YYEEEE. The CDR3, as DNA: TGTGCCAGCAGCTCGATTTTCCAAGAGACCCAGTACTTC. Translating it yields CASSSIFQETQYF. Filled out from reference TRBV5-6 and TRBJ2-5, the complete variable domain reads DAGVTQSPTHLIKTRGQQVTLRCSPKSGHDTVSWYQQALGQGPQFIFQYYEEEERQRGNFPDRFSGHQFPNYSSELNVNALLLGDSALYLCASSSIFQETQYFGPGTRLLVL.

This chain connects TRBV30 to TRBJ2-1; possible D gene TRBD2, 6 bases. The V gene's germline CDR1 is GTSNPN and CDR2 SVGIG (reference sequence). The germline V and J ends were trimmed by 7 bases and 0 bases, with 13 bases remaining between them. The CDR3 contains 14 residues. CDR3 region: CAFRRVASYNEQFF. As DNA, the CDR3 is TGTGCCTTTCGGAGGGTAGCCTCCTACAATGAGCAGTTCTTC.

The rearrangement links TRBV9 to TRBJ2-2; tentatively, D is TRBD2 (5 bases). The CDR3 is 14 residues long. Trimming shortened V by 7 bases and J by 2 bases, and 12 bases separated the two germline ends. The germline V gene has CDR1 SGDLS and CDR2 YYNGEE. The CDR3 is CASAISVNTGELFF. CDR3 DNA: TGTGCCAGCGCCATTAGCGTTAACACCGGGGAGCTGTTTTTT.

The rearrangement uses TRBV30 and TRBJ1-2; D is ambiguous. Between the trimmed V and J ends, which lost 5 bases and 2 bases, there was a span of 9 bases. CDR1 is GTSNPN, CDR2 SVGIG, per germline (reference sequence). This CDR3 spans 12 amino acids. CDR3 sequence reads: CAWDDGNYGYTF. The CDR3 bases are TGTGCCTGGGACGACGGAAACTATGGCTACACCTTC.

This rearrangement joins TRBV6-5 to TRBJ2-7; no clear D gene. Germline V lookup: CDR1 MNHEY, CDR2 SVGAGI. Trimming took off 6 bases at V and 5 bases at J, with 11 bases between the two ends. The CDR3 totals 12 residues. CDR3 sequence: CASSLRYDEQYF. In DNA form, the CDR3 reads TGTGCCAGCAGCCTCCGATACGACGAGCAGTACTTC.